This TCR beta chain derives from a study of vaccination effects on CD4 cells after COVID-19. TCRdb's copy holds only in-frame clones and misses some; the assay was immunoSEQ multiplex PCR. This table has around 20,000 clones, 70% to 80% appearing once. This clone has a handful of counts. Its antigen remains unidentified. In the ViraFEST assay, antigen-specific CD4+ clonotypes were identified by expansion after peptide-pool stimulation. Isolating CD4+ T cells followed 9 to 10 days of culture. Peptides at roughly 9.2 ug/ml and IL-2 at around 9.3 IU/ml were added to around 2 million PBMC per well. The TCR comes from a human donor who received a COVID-19 vaccine. The sequenced sample was CD4+ T cells from PBMCs cultured with HCoV-229E spike peptides, obtained before COVID-19 vaccination.

CDR3 residues: CASSPGQGAEKLFF. The DNA for the CDR3 is TGCGCCAGCAGCCCCGGACAGGGGGCTGAAAAACTGTTTTTT. The V gene is TRBV5-1, the J gene TRBJ1-4; 11 bases are a match to TRBD1. The CDR3 is 14 residues long. With 4 bases clipped from V and 7 bases from J, the junction kept 3 bases outside the gene matches. The germline gives CDR1 SGHRS, CDR2 YFSETQ.